This entry lists 25 T cell receptor beta chains sequenced from one sample in a study of blood T cells in healthy people across ages. The use of a sample-barcoded 5' primer and a J-beta primer mix characterized a second PCR of roughly 6 to 12 cycles. TCRdb used MiXCR to reprocess the 5' RACE reads, holding one entry per CDR3 protein. The data show 1.5 million to 1.8 million distinct CDR3 sequences, about 45% seen once. Sequenced input: blood. Receptor source: a woman between 18 and 29 years old in good health.

There are a few counts of this clonotype. The V call is TRBV7-2, the J call TRBJ2-3; TRBD2 is a possible D gene (5 bases). V lost 1 base, J lost 0 bases, and 8 bases lay in between. The CDR3 runs to 15 residues. Looked up from germline, CDR1 is SGHTA and CDR2 is FQGNSA. The CDR3 DNA sequence: TGTGCCAGCAGCTTAGTAATAGCGAGCACAGATACGCAGTATTTT. Translated, it gives CASSLVIASTDTQYF.

The chain recombines TRBV29-1 with TRBJ2-7; maybe TRBD1 (5 bases). CDR3 length: 15 residues. The ends were cut back, 0 bases at V and 2 bases at J, with 14 bases in the middle. Germline values: CDR1 SQVTM, CDR2 ANQGSEA. The CDR3 bases are TGCAGCGTTGAAGATCGTCAGGGCGGAACCTACGAGCAGTACTTC. Its translation is CSVEDRQGGTYEQYF.

This clonotype has just a few counts. The V call is TRBV2, the J call TRBJ1-2, with D uncertain. Germline V gives CDR1 SNHLY, CDR2 FYNNEI. The CDR3 consists of 14 residues. Trimming removed 4 bases from V and 7 bases from J, with 16 bases in between. CDR3 sequence: CASSGTEMSFGYTF. The CDR3 nucleotides read TGTGCCAGCAGTGGGACGGAGATGTCCTTTGGCTACACCTTC.

The V and J genes are TRBV7-9 and TRBJ2-1; TRBD2 matches at 7 bases. The CDR3 sequence is 15 residues long. CDR1 and CDR2 (germline): SEHNR, FQNEAQ (reference sequence). V lost 5 bases and J lost 5; bases outside the gene matches: 9. The CDR3 DNA reads as TGTGCCAGCAGCCCTTATGGTACTAGCGACAATGAGCAGTTCTTC. This encodes CASSPYGTSDNEQFF. The full variable domain, completed using reference TRBV7-9 and TRBJ2-1, is DTGVSQNPRHKITKRGQNVTFRCDPISEHNRLYWYRQTLGQGPEFLTYFQNEAQLEKSRLLSDRFSAERPKGSFSTLEIQRTEQGDSAMYLCASSPYGTSDNEQFFGPGTRLTVL.

The rearrangement links TRBV24-1 to TRBJ2-7, with 9 bases fitting TRBD1. Trimming at V came to 10 bases and at J to 4 bases, leaving 1 base not matched to a gene. CDR1 and CDR2 from the germline V gene are KGHDR and SFDVKD. The length of the CDR3 is 11 residues. CDR3 region: CATGTGYEQYF. Here the CDR3 DNA reads TGTGCCACGGGGACAGGGTACGAGCAGTACTTC.

V and J are TRBV11-3 and TRBJ2-5; a weak D match, TRBD2 (6 bases). The CDR3 totals 13 residues. The V gene lost 4 bases and the J gene lost 11 bases, with 17 bases spanning the gap. Germline V lookup: CDR1 SGHNT, CDR2 YENEEA. CDR3 bases: TGTGCCAGCAGCTCGGGAGCGCGCAATGAGCAGTACTTC. Protein product: CASSSGARNEQYF. Combining the CDR3 with reference TRBV11-3 and TRBJ2-5 gives the whole variable domain EAGVVQSPRYKIIEKKQPVAFWCNPISGHNTLYWYLQNLGQGPELLIRYENEEAVDDSQLPKDRFSAERLKGVDSTLKIQPAELGDSAVYLCASSSGARNEQYFGPGTRLLVL.

The chain carries TRBV9 and TRBJ2-7, with D possibly being TRBD2 (6 bases). Trimming removed 3 bases from V and 6 bases from J, with 22 bases in between. Germline CDR1 reads SGDLS; CDR2 reads YYNGEE. The CDR3 consists of 16 residues. The CDR3 nucleotides read TGTGCCAGCAGCGCAGGTGGGGCGGGGCTGAGTCGCGAGCAGTACTTC. It yields the protein CASSAGGAGLSREQYF.

This clonotype has more than one count but fewer than ten. The chain employs TRBV4-1 and TRBJ2-7; D unresolved. The CDR3 is 15 residues long. V was clipped by 1 base and J by 0 bases, with 10 bases between them. Looked up from germline, CDR1 is MGHRA and CDR2 is YSYEKL. CDR3 sequence: CASSQVKGFSYEQYF. CDR3 sequence (DNA): TGCGCCAGCAGCCAAGTAAAGGGTTTCTCCTACGAGCAGTACTTC.

The chain employs TRBV7-2 and TRBJ2-7, with TRBD2 matching over 12 bases. V lost 4 bases, J lost 7 bases, and 11 bases stayed unmatched. The CDR3 length is 16 residues. CDR1 and CDR2 (germline): SGHTA, FQGNSA. CDR3 loop: CASSSSGGARNNEQYF. In nucleotides, the CDR3 is TGTGCCAGCAGCTCTAGCGGGGGGGCGCGGAACAATGAGCAGTACTTC. Full variable domain (remainder filled in from reference TRBV7-2 and TRBJ2-7): GAGVSQSPSNKVTEKGKDVELRCDPISGHTALYWYRQSLGQGLEFLIYFQGNSAPDKSGLPSDRFSAERTGGSVSTLTIQRTQQEDSAVYLCASSSSGGARNNEQYFGPGTRLTVT.

This chain links TRBV27 with TRBJ2-5; TRBD1 agrees at 9 bases. Germline V CDR1 and CDR2: MNHEY, SMNVEV (reference sequence). The J segment lost 4 bases and the V segment lost 1 base, leaving 4 bases of the junction unmatched. This CDR3 spans 15 amino acids. Here the CDR3 DNA reads TGTGCCAGCAGTTTATACAGGGGGCGCCCAGAGACCCAGTACTTC. This codes for CASSLYRGRPETQYF.

In its sample, this clonotype was seen many times. The rearrangement joins TRBV24-1 to TRBJ2-5, with TRBD1 identical over 8 bases. The V gene's germline CDR1 is KGHDR and CDR2 SFDVKD. The CDR3 spans 15 residues. The V gene end was trimmed by 4 bases and the J gene end by 1 base; junction bases not matched to a gene: 4. The CDR3 DNA reads TGTGCCACCAGTGACCCAGGACAGGGCCAAGAGACCCAGTACTTC. Protein product: CATSDPGQGQETQYF.

The rearrangement joins TRBV7-9 to TRBJ1-2; no reliable D call. V lost 4 bases and J lost 5, with 14 bases in between. This CDR3 region has 14 residues. Looked up from germline, CDR1 is SEHNR and CDR2 is FQNEAQ (reference sequence). The CDR3 region is CASSSTRESYGYTF. The CDR3 bases are TGTGCCAGCAGCTCAACTAGAGAGTCATATGGCTACACCTTC.

This chain joins TRBV13 and TRBJ2-7, with 8 bases aligning to TRBD1. Per the germline V gene, CDR1 is PRHDT and CDR2 is FYEKMQ (reference sequence). This CDR3 region has 15 residues. Trimming removed 5 bases from V and 2 bases from J; junction bases left unmatched: 8. CDR3 sequence: CASSERTGPAYEQYF. CDR3 coding DNA: TGTGCCAGCAGCGAGAGGACAGGGCCAGCCTACGAGCAGTACTTC.

The chain joins TRBV18 to TRBJ1-1, with 7 positions matching TRBD1. V was clipped by 4 bases and J by 4 bases; unmatched bases: 9. Germline values: CDR1 KGHSH, CDR2 LQKENI. This CDR3 spans 15 amino acids. CDR3 DNA: TGTGCCAGCTCACTCGGAAAGGGGGCGACCACTGAAGCTTTCTTT. This sequence encodes CASSLGKGATTEAFF.

This clonotype has only a few counts. V usage is TRBV6-1 and J usage is TRBJ2-7; D unresolved. The germline V and J ends were trimmed by 0 bases and 4 bases, with 7 bases remaining between them. The CDR3 runs to 13 residues. Germline CDR1 MNHNS, CDR2 SASEGT. The CDR3 sequence: CASSEAPRYEQYF. The DNA of the CDR3 is TGTGCCAGCAGTGAAGCTCCGAGATACGAGCAGTACTTC.

The chain is built from TRBV30 and TRBJ2-7; the match to TRBD1 covers 12 bases. Germline V gene sequence: CDR1 GTSNPN, CDR2 SVGIG (reference sequence). V shed 4 bases and J 4 bases; nucleotides not matched to a gene: 8. The length of the CDR3 is 15 residues. CDR3 residues: CAWTFGTGGFYEQYF. Here the CDR3 DNA reads TGTGCCTGGACGTTTGGGACAGGGGGCTTTTACGAGCAGTACTTC.

This clonotype turned up a few times. The chain combines TRBV7-9 with TRBJ1-1; D is ambiguous. V gave up 5 bases and J gave up 4 bases, with 11 bases separating them. The CDR3 runs to 13 residues. Germline CDR1 and CDR2: SEHNR and FQNEAQ (reference sequence). The CDR3 reads CASSPSPGTEAFF. The CDR3 region has the DNA TGTGCCAGCAGCCCCTCCCCCGGCACTGAAGCTTTCTTT.

This clonotype was seen more than once but under ten times. CDR3 sequence (DNA): TGTGCCAGCAGGAGGGAAGGGACTAGCGGGAGAAGACGCGAGACCCAGTACTTC. Translated, it gives CASRREGTSGRRRETQYF. This chain connects TRBV6-1 to TRBJ2-5, with 14 bases lining up with TRBD2. Germline CDR1 is MNHNS and CDR2 is SASEGT. V shed 6 bases, J shed 5 bases, and the junction held 14 bases outside the gene matches. The CDR3 is 18 amino acids.

The chain has TRBV11-2 and TRBJ2-1; D is unclear. CDR1 and CDR2 (germline): SGHAT, FQNNGV. V was cut by 5 bases and J by 2 bases, with 13 bases left in between. This CDR3 contains 15 residues. For the CDR3, the DNA is TGTGCCAGCAGCACAAAGTGGGAAGCCTACAATGAGCAGTTCTTC. Translation gives CASSTKWEAYNEQFF.

This clonotype was detected only a few times. The chain couples TRBV2 to TRBJ2-7, with unresolved D. Trimming left V 6 bases short and J 3 bases short, with 12 bases between. This CDR3 spans 13 amino acids. The germline CDR1 and CDR2 sequences are SNHLY and FYNNEI. In nucleotides, the CDR3 is TGTGCCAGCAGCGTCCGAGTTTACTACGAGCAGTACTTC. Amino acids: CASSVRVYYEQYF.

This clonotype was seen a few times. The chain combines TRBV6-1 with TRBJ1-5; 7 nucleotides agree with TRBD1. The CDR3 consists of 14 residues. The V and J ends lost 0 bases and 12 bases, in that order; junction bases with no gene match: 8. The germline V gene encodes CDR1 MNHNS and CDR2 SASEGT. The CDR3 coding sequence is TGTGCCAGCAGTGAAGCATCTAAGGGGACAGTCCAGCATTTT. This encodes CASSEASKGTVQHF.

The genes are TRBV5-1 and TRBJ2-1, with 8 bases that match TRBD2. Looked up from germline, CDR1 is SGHRS and CDR2 is YFSETQ. Trimming at V came to 4 bases and at J to 4 bases, leaving 10 bases not matched to a gene. The CDR3 sequence is 16 residues long. Here the CDR3 DNA reads TGCGCCAGCAGCCCTGGGAGCGGGGGAGTTTACAATGAGCAGTTCTTC. It specifies CASSPGSGGVYNEQFF.

Note on this clonotype: A junction boundary mismatches the germline segment, possibly from a read error. The rearrangement joins TRBV9 to TRBJ2-7; 7 nucleotides align to TRBD2. The germline V gene has CDR1 SGDLS and CDR2 YYNGEE. The length of the CDR3 is 13 residues. The CDR3 is CASSPQRDLELYF. Here the CDR3 DNA reads TGTGCCAGCAGCCCTCAGCGGGATCTCGAGCTGTACTTC.

The CDR3 loop reads CASSFWIGETQYF. Written as DNA, the CDR3 is TGTGCCAGCAGCTTTTGGATTGGGGAGACCCAGTACTTC. V gene TRBV12-3 or TRBV12-4 combines with J gene TRBJ2-5; D remains unclear. This CDR3 contains 13 residues. V was shortened by 6 bases and J by 5 bases, with 13 bases between the two germline ends.

This clonotype was found a few times. V and J are TRBV7-6 and TRBJ2-1; 9 positions agree with TRBD2. The DNA matches TRBJ2-7 better at its end, which makes the J call doubtful. This CDR3 has 15 residues. Germline V gene sequence: CDR1 SGHVS, CDR2 FNYEAQ. The CDR3 loop is CASSPTSGPYNEQYF. The CDR3, as DNA: TGTGCCAGCAGTCCTACTAGCGGGCCCTACAATGAGCAGTACTTC.